This T cell receptor beta chain was obtained from a study of T cell responses to AZD1222 COVID-19 vaccine. TCRdb keeps only in-frame clones here, not all; method: immunoSEQ multiplex PCR. This table holds roughly 150,000 clones, approximately 90% found once. CDR1 is SGHKS and CDR2 is YYEKEE in the germline V gene (reference sequence). The CDR3 is made up of 16 amino acids. The trim removed 2 bases at V and 1 base at J, leaving 7 bases unmatched. Sequencing used peripheral blood, obtained on day 0 of AZD1222 vaccination. V is TRBV5-5 and J is TRBJ2-3, with 7 bases that match TRBD1. The receptor's source is an adult in good health. Written as DNA, the CDR3 is TGTGCCAGCAGCTTAAGAGCCGGGACAGGCACAGATACGCAGTATTTT. It encodes CASSLRAGTGTDTQYF.